The next 18 T cell receptor beta chains were all read from a single sample in a study of T cell repertoires in cytomegalovirus infection. Their antigens remain unidentified. TCRdb re-analysed the reads in MiXCR, keeping a single row per CDR3 protein. This table holds approximately 130,000 distinct CDR3 sequences, 20% to 30% found once. Sequences were obtained from PBMCs, sequenced either directly or after in vitro stimulation (not recorded which). The source of these receptors is a human donor in good health (CMV status not recorded). Some clones in this sample may be carry-over from other donors' samples.

The chain combines TRBV15 with TRBJ1-1; no definite D call. With 1 base removed from V and 0 bases from J, the gap between germline ends came to 3 bases. CDR3 length: 13 amino acids. Germline CDR1 is LNHNV and CDR2 is YYDKDF (reference sequence). This chain's CDR3 is CATSRGLNTEAFF. CDR3 coding DNA: TGTGCCACCAGCAGAGGCTTGAACACTGAAGCTTTCTTT. The complete variable domain, with remaining parts taken from reference TRBV15 and TRBJ1-1, reads DAMVIQNPRYQVTQFGKPVTLSCSQTLNHNVMYWYQQKSSQAPKLLFHYYDKDFNNEADTPDNFQSRRPNTSFCFLDIRSPGLGDTAMYLCATSRGLNTEAFFGQGTRLTVV.

This clonotype has just a few counts. The chain employs TRBV28 and TRBJ2-7, with a weak D call TRBD1 (6 bases). Trimming took 6 bases from V and 0 from J, leaving 27 bases between them. The CDR3 consists of 19 residues. Germline CDR1 and CDR2: MDHEN and SYDVKM. The CDR3 region has the DNA TGTGCCAGCAGCTGGGAGTACTTGGGATCCAGGGGAAGCTCCTACGAGCAGTACTTC. Its protein is CASSWEYLGSRGSSYEQYF.

Only a few counts were recorded for this clonotype. The rearrangement links TRBV20-1 to TRBJ1-1; D call uncertain. This CDR3 has 13 amino acids. Between the trimmed V and J ends, which lost 2 bases and 0 bases, there was a span of 7 bases. Germline V lookup: CDR1 DFQATT, CDR2 SNEGSKA (reference sequence). This chain's CDR3 is CSARLSMNTEAFF. CDR3 nucleotide sequence: TGCAGTGCTAGATTATCGATGAACACTGAAGCTTTCTTT.

CDR3 loop: CASTLGLNEQFF. The CDR3 coding sequence is TGTGCCAGCACCCTCGGTCTCAATGAGCAGTTCTTC. This rearrangement joins TRBV25-1 to TRBJ2-1; D not certain. V was cut by 7 bases and J by 6 bases, with 10 bases left in between. The CDR3 is 12 residues long. The germline gives CDR1 MGHDK, CDR2 SYGVNS.

The sample holds many counts of this clonotype. This sequence joins TRBV7-2 and TRBJ1-2; D may be TRBD1 (5 bases). The CDR3 sequence is 14 residues long. V dropped 5 bases and J dropped 5 bases, with 15 bases sitting between them. CDR1 SGHTA and CDR2 FQGNSA come from the germline V gene. The CDR3 here is CASSPDTFGYGYTF. The DNA of the CDR3 is TGTGCCAGCAGCCCGGACACCTTTGGGTATGGCTACACCTTC.

The sample holds a few counts of this clonotype. The chain is built from TRBV10-2 and TRBJ2-1; 11 bases align to TRBD2. Germline V gene sequence: CDR1 WSHSY, CDR2 SAAADI. With V trimmed by 7 bases and J by 3 bases, 5 bases remained unmatched. The CDR3 sequence is 15 residues long. The CDR3 is CASNLAGGSYNEQFF. DNA of the CDR3: TGCGCCAGCAACTTAGCGGGAGGGAGCTACAATGAGCAGTTCTTC.

This clonotype has only a few counts. J is TRBJ2-3 and V is TRBV19; TRBD2 matches 12 bases. From germline, CDR1 is LNHDA and CDR2 SQIVND (reference sequence). The V segment lost 6 bases and the J segment 0 bases; nucleotides outside the gene matches: 13. The CDR3 has 19 amino acids. The CDR3, as DNA: TGTGCCAGTAGGCGACTAGCGGGAGAGAGGCTAAGGAGCACAGATACGCAGTATTTT. This encodes CASRRLAGERLRSTDTQYF.

This clonotype was counted many times. The chain recombines TRBV7-2 with TRBJ2-7; D is unclear. This CDR3 comprises 12 residues. Per germline, CDR1 SGHTA and CDR2 FQGNSA. V lost 2 bases and J 12 bases, leaving 14 bases between the germline ends. In nucleotides, the CDR3 is TGTGCCAGCAGCTTAATGGGCGGTAGACGGTACTTC. Amino acids: CASSLMGGRRYF.

The chain employs TRBV6-5 and TRBJ1-3; D unclear. The V gene's germline CDR1 is MNHEY and CDR2 SVGAGI. The CDR3 sequence is 16 residues long. Trimming stripped 7 bases from V and 4 bases from J, with 20 bases between. The CDR3 protein is CASKDTAGSAGNTIYF. The DNA for the CDR3 is TGTGCCAGCAAAGACACCGCGGGATCTGCCGGAAACACCATATATTTT.

The gene calls are TRBV4-3 and TRBJ2-7, with D perhaps TRBD2 (6 bases). The ends were cut back, 4 bases at V and 2 bases at J, with 12 bases in the middle. The CDR3 consists of 14 residues. Germline V gene lookup returns CDR1 LGHNA and CDR2 YSLEER. The CDR3 DNA is TGCGCCAGCAGCCCTCGCGGAGGGGCCTACGAGCAGTACTTC. As protein: CASSPRGGAYEQYF.

The chain employs TRBV12-5 and TRBJ2-1; 11 nucleotides align to TRBD2. The CDR3 runs to 14 residues. The V segment lost 2 bases and the J segment 8 bases; nucleotides outside the gene matches: 2. CDR1 and CDR2 (germline): LGHNT, FRNRAP. The CDR3 DNA follows: TGTGCTAGTGGTTTGACTAGCGGGAGAGATGAGCAGTTCTTC. Its translation: CASGLTSGRDEQFF.

This clonotype came up many times. The CDR3, as DNA: TGTGCCAGCAGCTTAGGGACTAGCGCTTACAATGAGCAGTTCTTC. Protein product: CASSLGTSAYNEQFF. The genes are TRBV7-3 and TRBJ2-1; TRBD2 agrees at 10 bases. This CDR3 contains 15 residues. V dropped 2 bases and J dropped 4; count of bases not matched to a gene: 2. CDR1 and CDR2 (germline): SGHTA, FQGTGA.

This chain connects TRBV5-6 to TRBJ2-3; 10 bases fit TRBD2. CDR3 length: 15 amino acids. Looked up from germline, CDR1 is SGHDT and CDR2 is YYEEEE. Trimming at V came to 3 bases and at J to 6 bases, leaving 7 bases not matched to a gene. CDR3 in amino acids: CASSSSGSTVDTQYF. As DNA, the CDR3 is TGTGCCAGCAGCTCTAGCGGGAGTACCGTGGATACGCAGTATTTT.

This clonotype was detected a few times. The chain links TRBV6-1 to TRBJ2-7, with 9 nucleotides matching TRBD2. The CDR3 extends over 16 amino acids. Germline V gives CDR1 MNHNS, CDR2 SASEGT. Trimming cost V 6 bases and J 6 bases; bases outside gene matches: 15. Here the CDR3 DNA reads TGTGCCAGCAGCCTAATCCCTAGCGGGAACATCGGCGAGCAGTACTTC. Protein sequence: CASSLIPSGNIGEQYF.

This clonotype was counted many times. This chain connects TRBV7-2 to TRBJ1-4; 7 nucleotides line up with TRBD1. This CDR3 contains 16 residues. Germline CDR1 is SGHTA and CDR2 is FQGNSA. V dropped 4 bases and J dropped 2; count of bases not matched to a gene: 7. Here the CDR3 reads CASSSQGGGTNEKLFF. As DNA, the CDR3 is TGTGCCAGCAGCTCCCAGGGGGGGGGGACTAATGAAAAACTGTTTTTT.

This clonotype was detected a few times. The chain recombines TRBV11-2 with TRBJ2-3; D ambiguous. The CDR3 is 14 amino acids. Looked up from germline, CDR1 is SGHAT and CDR2 is FQNNGV. Trimming took off 0 bases at V and 6 bases at J, with 10 bases between the two ends. The CDR3: CASSLDSKTDTQYF. The CDR3 nucleotides read TGTGCCAGCAGCTTAGACTCAAAGACGGATACGCAGTATTTT.

This clonotype was seen a handful of times. The chain employs TRBV6-2 or TRBV6-3 and TRBJ2-3, with 10 positions matching TRBD1. Losses at the gene ends were 10 bases for V and 10 bases for J; bases not matched to a gene: 17. Germline loops: CDR1 MNHEY, CDR2 SVGEGT. The CDR3 totals 15 residues. Here the CDR3 DNA reads TGTGCCACCTCCCGGACAGGGGGTTTGCGGCAAGCGCAGTATTTT. This sequence encodes CATSRTGGLRQAQYF.

This clonotype was found a few times. This rearrangement joins TRBV7-2 to TRBJ1-5; the D gene is possibly TRBD1 (6 bases). Germline V CDR1 and CDR2: SGHTA, FQGNSA. V was pared by 6 bases and J by 0 bases, with 12 bases between. There are 15 residues in the CDR3. CDR3 sequence: CASRPTGLSNQPQHF. The DNA of the CDR3 is TGTGCCAGCAGACCAACAGGGCTTAGCAATCAGCCCCAGCATTTT. The variable domain in full, completed from reference TRBV7-2 and TRBJ1-5, reads GAGVSQSPSNKVTEKGKDVELRCDPISGHTALYWYRQSLGQGLEFLIYFQGNSAPDKSGLPSDRFSAERTGGSVSTLTIQRTQQEDSAVYLCASRPTGLSNQPQHFGDGTRLSIL.